This T cell receptor beta chain comes out of a study of T cells in Graves' hyperthyroidism and ophthalmopathy. The length of the CDR3 is 12 residues. Trimming removed 6 bases from V and 6 bases from J, with 11 bases in between. Germline V lookup: CDR1 KGHSH, CDR2 LQKENI. Regions amplified from RNA transcripts were the TCR beta CDR3 regions. Carried out on the TCR CDR3, a first-round RT-PCR used the HTBI primer set. TCRdb re-called the multiplex PCR reads through MiXCR, storing one row per CDR3 protein. The data show about 410,000 distinct CDR3 sequences, with more than 14% seen just once and around 19% held by the top ten. Ten or more counts support this clonotype.

The receptor comes from a woman in her twenties or thirties with Graves' ophthalmopathy. The specimen was blood. The rearrangement joins TRBV18 to TRBJ1-1; D is possibly TRBD1 (6 bases). This CDR3 reads CASSPGVSEAFF. The CDR3 region has the DNA TGTGCCAGCTCCCCAGGGGTCTCTGAAGCTTTCTTT.